Below, one T cell receptor beta chain is given with its context. Its specificity is unknown. The table came from immunoSEQ multiplex PCR; TCRdb's copy has only in-frame clones and leaves some out. This sample has some 130,000 clones, with just under 85% found just once. The data derive from a study of cytomegalovirus exposure and HLA in healthy donors. Whole-study context: A subsequent analysis stated that the 90 to 150 validation repertoires were run on the same platform as the approximately 700 first-cohort repertoires.

Points from the study as a whole: Whilst most TCR sequences proved rare, a subset of public TCRs occurred across many donors. Per published reports, the classifier diagnosed cytomegalovirus status with high specificity and sensitivity.

The clonotype was recovered from a man in his thirties or forties in good health and CMV-seropositive. Sequencing was done on a sample of PBMCs.

The chain's CDR3 is CSAGDRMTEAFF. CDR3 nucleotide sequence: TGCAGCGCCGGCGACAGGATGACTGAAGCTTTCTTT. V gene TRBV29-1 combines with J gene TRBJ1-1; D may be TRBD1 (6 bases). V dropped 7 bases and J dropped 5 bases, with 14 bases sitting between them. CDR1 and CDR2 from the germline V gene are SQVTM and ANQGSEA. The CDR3 is 12 residues long.